This T cell receptor beta chain came from a study of blood T cell repertoires in COVID-19. Participant age was about 18 to 89 years, and participants resided in fewer than 30 US areas. Assignment of participants to cohorts was predicated upon participant-reported clinical history. Someone with COVID-19 had been met by exposed participants within 2 weeks before study entry. As handled by the study authors: From reference gene primer amplification, estimates of nucleated cell counts were derived. Clones were read by immunoSEQ multiplex PCR, and TCRdb kept only the in-frame ones, dropping some. The V and J calls and the clone size are those of that table, but D and trimming were determined from the DNA. This table has approximately 270,000 clones, approximately 90% appearing once. The CDR3 totals 13 residues. Germline CDR1 is SGHTA and CDR2 is FQGTGA. Trimming took 3 bases from V and 8 from J, leaving 13 bases between them.

The genes are TRBV7-3 and TRBJ1-2; D remains unclear. Sequenced: PBMCs or T cells enriched from blood (not recorded which). The TCR was taken from a man aged 35 to 55 who had been exposed to COVID-19. The CDR3 spells CASSFGIQEGYTF. CDR3 nucleotide sequence: TGTGCCAGCAGCTTCGGGATCCAGGAAGGCTACACCTTC.